Sequencing of this T cell receptor (beta chain) was carried out in a study of Graves' ophthalmopathy and Graves' hyperthyroidism. General study results and limits: A classifier, a 13-signature model, separated ophthalmopathy from stable hyperthyroidism with about 88% sensitivity and about 81% specificity.

Of note for this clonotype: Its antigen is undetermined. It may be a read error: a sequence one base away is much more abundant.

The study recruited hyperthyroidism patients aged 18 to 65 who were newly diagnosed, under 2 months' duration. The germline CDR1 and CDR2 sequences are SEHNR and FQNEAQ (reference sequence). The CDR3 contains 12 residues. RNA transcripts were the source from which TCR beta CDR3 regions were amplified. The first round was an RT-PCR with HTBI primers, and the second round was a multiplex PCR. Using its own MiXCR run on the multiplex PCR reads, TCRdb lists one record per CDR3 protein. The sample has 620,000 or so distinct CDR3 sequences, 22% seen once. Sequenced material: peripheral blood. The TCR comes from a woman younger than 35 with stable Graves' hyperthyroidism. Some clones in this sample may be carry-over from other donors' samples. V and J are TRBV7-9 and TRBJ1-1, with D possibly being TRBD1 (6 bases). This chain's CDR3 is CASSTGSTESFF. The CDR3, as DNA: TGTGCCAGCAGCACAGGGTCCACTGAATCTTTCTTT.